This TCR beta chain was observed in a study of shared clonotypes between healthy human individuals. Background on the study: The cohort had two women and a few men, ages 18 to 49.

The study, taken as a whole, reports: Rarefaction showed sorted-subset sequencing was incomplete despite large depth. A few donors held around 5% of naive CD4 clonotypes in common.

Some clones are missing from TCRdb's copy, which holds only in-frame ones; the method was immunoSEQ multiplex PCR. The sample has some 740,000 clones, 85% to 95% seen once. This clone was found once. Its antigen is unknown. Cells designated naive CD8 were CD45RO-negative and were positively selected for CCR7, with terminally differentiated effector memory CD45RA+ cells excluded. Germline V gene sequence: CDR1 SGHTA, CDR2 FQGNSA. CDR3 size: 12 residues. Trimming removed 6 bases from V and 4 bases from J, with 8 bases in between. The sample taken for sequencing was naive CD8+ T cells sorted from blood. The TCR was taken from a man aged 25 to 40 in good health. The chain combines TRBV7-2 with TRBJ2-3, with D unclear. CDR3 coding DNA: TGTGCCAGCAGGGTACCCGCAGATACGCAGTATTTT. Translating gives CASRVPADTQYF.